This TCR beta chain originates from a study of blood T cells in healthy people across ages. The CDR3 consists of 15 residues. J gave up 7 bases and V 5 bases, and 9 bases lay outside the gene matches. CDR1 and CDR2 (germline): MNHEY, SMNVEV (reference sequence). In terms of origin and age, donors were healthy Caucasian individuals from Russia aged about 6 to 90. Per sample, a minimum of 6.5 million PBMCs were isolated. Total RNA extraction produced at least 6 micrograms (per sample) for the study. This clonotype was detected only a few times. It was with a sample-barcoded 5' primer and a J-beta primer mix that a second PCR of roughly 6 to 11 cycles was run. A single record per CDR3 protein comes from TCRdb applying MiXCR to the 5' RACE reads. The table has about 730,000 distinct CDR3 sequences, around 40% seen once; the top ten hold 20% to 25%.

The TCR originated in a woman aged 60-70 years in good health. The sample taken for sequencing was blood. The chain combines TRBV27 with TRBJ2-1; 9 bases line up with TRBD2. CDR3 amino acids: CASSGTSQGTNEQFF. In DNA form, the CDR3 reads TGTGCCAGCAGTGGGACTAGCCAAGGCACAAATGAGCAGTTCTTC.